This T cell receptor (beta chain) came from a study of blood T cell repertoires in COVID-19. Study-wide background: The United States, Italy and Spain supplied acute and convalescent COVID-19 samples. Sample material is recorded as cDNA or gDNA derived from T cells, B-cell-depleted T cells, or PBMCs.

This clone was counted once. The CDR3 totals 12 residues. V dropped 6 bases and J dropped 0; count of bases not matched to a gene: 0. Germline V lookup: CDR1 SQVTM, CDR2 ANQGSEA. In the study's own analysis: Reference gene primer amplification in the assay estimated nucleated cell counts. Sequencing was performed with immunoSEQ multiplex PCR; in TCRdb, only in-frame clones are kept and a portion is missing. That table supplies the V and J calls and clone size; D and trimming were determined from the DNA. The top ten clones hold about 4% of a sample with over 130,000 clones, 75% to 85% of them seen once.

This chain links TRBV29-1 with TRBJ1-1, with 8 bases matching TRBD1. The sequencing sample was made of peripheral blood. The sequence was collected from a woman of 80 years or more with acute or convalescent COVID-19. CDR3 DNA: TGCAGCGTGGACAGGGTGAACACTGAAGCTTTCTTT. Translation gives CSVDRVNTEAFF.